Shown below are 13 T cell receptor beta chains from a single sample sequenced in a study of blood T cell repertoires in COVID-19. Sequenced by immunoSEQ multiplex PCR; TCRdb stores in-frame clones only, minus some. This table has around 130,000 clones, 84% appearing once. The source material was PBMCs or T cells enriched from blood (not recorded which). These receptors were taken from a man aged 35 to 55 with acute COVID-19.

This sequence joins TRBV15 and TRBJ1-5, with D unclear. This CDR3 is 12 amino acids long. The V gene lost 8 bases and the J gene lost 3 bases, with 8 bases spanning the gap. Germline V gives CDR1 LNHNV, CDR2 YYDKDF (reference sequence). This CDR3 reads CATGEDNQPQHF. CDR3 sequence (DNA): TGTGCCACCGGGGAGGACAATCAGCCCCAGCATTTT. Full variable domain (remainder filled in from reference TRBV15 and TRBJ1-5): DAMVIQNPRYQVTQFGKPVTLSCSQTLNHNVMYWYQQKSSQAPKLLFHYYDKDFNNEADTPDNFQSRRPNTSFCFLDIRSPGLGDTAMYLCATGEDNQPQHFGDGTRLSIL.

This chain links TRBV18 with TRBJ2-2; 11 nucleotides line up with TRBD1. Trimming took 6 bases from V and 4 from J; bases not matched to a gene: 4. The CDR3 is made up of 15 amino acids. The V gene's germline CDR1 is KGHSH and CDR2 LQKENI. The CDR3 loop is CASSPGTGGTGELFF. The DNA of the CDR3 is TGTGCCAGCTCCCCCGGGACAGGGGGCACCGGGGAGCTGTTTTTT.

This chain uses TRBV5-1 with TRBJ1-2; TRBD1 agrees at 7 bases. The germline V gene has CDR1 SGHRS and CDR2 YFSETQ. The J segment lost 6 bases and the V segment lost 2 bases, leaving 7 bases of the junction unmatched. The CDR3 sequence is 14 residues long. CDR3: CASSFVGTDNGYTF. DNA of the CDR3: TGCGCCAGCAGCTTTGTGGGGACAGACAATGGCTACACCTTC. Based on the CDR3 plus reference TRBV5-1 and TRBJ1-2, the full variable domain is KAGVTQTPRYLIKTRGQQVTLSCSPISGHRSVSWYQQTPGQGLQFLFEYFSETQRNKGNFPGRFSGRQFSNSRSEMNVSTLELGDSALYLCASSFVGTDNGYTFGSGTRLTVV.

As concerns this clone: This sample includes further DNA sequences coding for the same CDR3. The gene calls are TRBV5-1 and TRBJ2-5, with D maybe TRBD2 (6 bases). CDR3 length: 15 residues. V was shortened by 0 bases and J by 2 bases, with 11 bases between the two germline ends. CDR1 SGHRS and CDR2 YFSETQ come from the germline V gene. The chain's CDR3 is CASSLGGSGQETQYF. The CDR3 bases are TGCGCCAGCAGCTTGGGGGGTAGCGGACAAGAGACCCAGTACTTC.

The chain carries TRBV3-1 (or the pseudogene TRBV3-2) and TRBJ2-1, with 13 nucleotides matching TRBD2. Germline-derived CDR1 and CDR2 are LGHDT and YNNKEL (reference sequence). The CDR3 sequence is 17 residues long. Germline trimming cut 4 bases from V and 4 bases from J; bases unmatched to any gene: 7. CDR3 sequence: CASSPLTSGGPYNEQFF. For the CDR3, the DNA is TGTGCCAGCAGCCCCCTGACTAGCGGGGGGCCTTACAATGAGCAGTTCTTC.

The CDR3: CATSDSQGSYNEQFF. The DNA of the CDR3 is TGTGCCACCAGTGATTCCCAGGGATCCTACAATGAGCAGTTCTTC. J is TRBJ2-1 and V is TRBV24-1; D perhaps matches TRBD1 (5 bases). CDR1 is KGHDR, CDR2 SFDVKD, per germline. The V end was cut by 2 bases, the J end by 1 base, with 8 bases between. The CDR3 consists of 15 residues.

J is TRBJ1-5 and V is TRBV19, with a possible D match to TRBD1 (5 bases). This CDR3 spans 12 amino acids. Germline V lookup: CDR1 LNHDA, CDR2 SQIVND (reference sequence). V shed 8 bases and J shed 7 bases, with 12 bases lying between them. The chain's CDR3 is CASRGSGQPQHF. For the CDR3, the DNA is TGTGCCAGTCGGGGCAGCGGGCAGCCCCAGCATTTT.

The rearrangement joins TRBV7-2 to TRBJ1-2, with D possibly matching TRBD1 (5 bases). The CDR3 is made up of 12 amino acids. With 5 bases removed from V and 5 bases from J, the gap between germline ends came to 9 bases. Germline-derived CDR1 and CDR2 are SGHTA and FQGNSA. CDR3 bases: TGTGCCAGCAGCGGGACTGAATATGGCTACACCTTC. Translated, it gives CASSGTEYGYTF. The variable domain in full, completed from reference TRBV7-2 and TRBJ1-2, reads GAGVSQSPSNKVTEKGKDVELRCDPISGHTALYWYRQSLGQGLEFLIYFQGNSAPDKSGLPSDRFSAERTGGSVSTLTIQRTQQEDSAVYLCASSGTEYGYTFGSGTRLTVV.

This sequence joins TRBV19 and TRBJ2-5; 10 bases are shared with TRBD2. V trimming: 3 bases; J trimming: 2 bases; junction bases outside the gene matches: 3. Germline-derived CDR1 and CDR2 are LNHDA and SQIVND (reference sequence). The CDR3 covers 15 residues. The CDR3 region has the DNA TGTGCCAGTAGTATGGGGGGACTAGCGCAAGAGACCCAGTACTTC. The encoded protein is CASSMGGLAQETQYF.

The chain is built from TRBV5-4 and TRBJ2-2, with 8 bases fitting TRBD2. V shed 1 base and J 4 bases; nucleotides not matched to a gene: 9. This CDR3 has 17 residues. Germline lookup yields CDR1 SGHNT and CDR2 YYREEE (reference sequence). The CDR3 nucleotides are TGTGCCAGCAGCTTGCGGGGGGGGAGTTCGGGCACCGGGGAGCTGTTTTTT. Translating gives CASSLRGGSSGTGELFF. The full variable domain, its missing parts supplied by reference TRBV5-4 and TRBJ2-2, is ETGVTQSPTHLIKTRGQQVTLRCSSQSGHNTVSWYQQALGQGPQFIFQYYREEENGRGNFPPRFSGLQFPNYSSELNVNALELDDSALYLCASSLRGGSSGTGELFFGEGSRLTVL.

The chain employs TRBV18 and TRBJ1-3; D ambiguous. Germline V gives CDR1 KGHSH, CDR2 LQKENI. V lost 2 bases, J lost 0 bases, and 11 bases lay in between. This CDR3 has 16 amino acids. CDR3 amino acids: CASSPGLGSSGNTIYF. CDR3 DNA sequence: TGTGCCAGCTCACCAGGACTGGGTTCCTCTGGAAACACCATATATTTT.

The chain combines TRBV19 with TRBJ2-1; 11 bases agree with TRBD2. Trimming took 4 bases from V and 6 from J; bases not matched to a gene: 17. The CDR3 has 19 amino acids. Looked up from germline, CDR1 is LNHDA and CDR2 is SQIVND (reference sequence). This CDR3 reads CASSTRPGLAELPPNEQFF. For the CDR3, the DNA is TGTGCCAGTAGTACCCGTCCGGGACTAGCGGAGCTCCCCCCCAATGAGCAGTTCTTC.

The rearrangement joins TRBV13 to TRBJ2-7, with D unresolved. V was pared by 1 base and J by 6 bases, with 10 bases between. Germline V gives CDR1 PRHDT, CDR2 FYEKMQ (reference sequence). There are 13 residues in the CDR3. As DNA, the CDR3 is TGTGCCAGCAGCTTAGAGGTGCGAGGCGAGCAGTACTTC. The encoded protein is CASSLEVRGEQYF.